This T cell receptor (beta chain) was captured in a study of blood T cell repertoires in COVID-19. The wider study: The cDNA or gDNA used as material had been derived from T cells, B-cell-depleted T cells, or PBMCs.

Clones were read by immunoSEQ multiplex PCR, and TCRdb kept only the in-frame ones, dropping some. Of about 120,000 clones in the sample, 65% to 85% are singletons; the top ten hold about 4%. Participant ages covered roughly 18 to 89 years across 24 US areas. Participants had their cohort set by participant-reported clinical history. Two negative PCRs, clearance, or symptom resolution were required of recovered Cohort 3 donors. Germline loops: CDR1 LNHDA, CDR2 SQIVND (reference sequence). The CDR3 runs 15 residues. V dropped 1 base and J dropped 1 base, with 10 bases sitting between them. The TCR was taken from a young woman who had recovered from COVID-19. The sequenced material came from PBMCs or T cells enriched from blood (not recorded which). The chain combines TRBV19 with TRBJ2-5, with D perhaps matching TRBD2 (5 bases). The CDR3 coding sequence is TGTGCCAGTAGTATAGGCCTTGGACTCCAAGAGACCCAGTACTTC. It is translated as CASSIGLGLQETQYF.